Shown below are 4 T cell receptor beta chains from a single sample sequenced in a study of cytomegalovirus exposure and HLA in healthy donors. The data were produced by immunoSEQ multiplex PCR, yet TCRdb's version contains in-frame clones alone and is incomplete. This table has more than 120,000 clones, around nine tenths appearing once. The sequencing input was PBMCs. These receptors were taken from a man aged 18 to 29 in good health and CMV-seropositive.

The J gene is TRBJ1-1, the V gene TRBV5-1; TRBD1 is a possible D gene (5 bases). Germline CDR1 and CDR2: SGHRS and YFSETQ. The ends were cut back, 1 base at V and 1 base at J, with 14 bases in the middle. The CDR3 is 16 amino acids. The DNA for the CDR3 is TGCGCCAGCAGCTTGAACCCGACAGCCCGGAACACTGAAGCTTTCTTT. It is translated as CASSLNPTARNTEAFF.

The DNA of the CDR3 is TGTGCCAGCAAAGCCGGGACAGGGAAAGAGACCCAGTACTTC. Amino acids: CASKAGTGKETQYF. The rearrangement uses TRBV2 and TRBJ2-5; 9 bases align to TRBD1. In germline, CDR1 is SNHLY, CDR2 FYNNEI. J lost 3 bases, V lost 7 bases, and 6 bases had no gene match. This CDR3 contains 14 residues.

The chain is built from TRBV6-1 and TRBJ1-5; D is perhaps TRBD1 (6 bases). Germline loops: CDR1 MNHNS, CDR2 SASEGT. V was shortened by 4 bases and J by 3 bases, with 10 bases between the two germline ends. The CDR3 totals 14 residues. Here the CDR3 DNA reads TGTGCCAGCAGTGGGACAGAGGTCAATCAGCCCCAGCATTTT. Translation gives CASSGTEVNQPQHF.

The genes are TRBV10-1 and TRBJ2-7; a weak D match, TRBD1 (5 bases). CDR1 WNHNN and CDR2 SYGVQD come from the germline V gene (reference sequence). The ends were cut back, 2 bases at V and 3 bases at J, with 11 bases in the middle. The CDR3 runs 14 residues. CDR3 nucleotides: TGCGCCAGCAGTGAGAGGGGTACCAGCTACGAGCAGTACTTC. Translation: CASSERGTSYEQYF.